One and the same sample provided the 28 T cell receptor beta chains below, sequenced in a study of blood T cell repertoires in COVID-19. Repertoires were generated with immunoSEQ multiplex PCR, while TCRdb's copy carries only in-frame clones and drops some. The table shows roughly 150,000 clones, with approximately 85% occurring only once. The sample taken for sequencing was peripheral blood. The receptors here all came from a man aged 60 to 69 with active or convalescent COVID-19.

The chain carries TRBV5-1 and TRBJ2-5; 7 bases map to TRBD1. CDR3 length equals 15 residues. Germline CDR1 and CDR2: SGHRS and YFSETQ. V lost 2 bases to trimming and J lost 4 bases; unmatched junction nucleotides: 8. CDR3 coding DNA: TGCGCCAGCAGCTTAGGGGGCACTGGAGGAGAGACCCAGTACTTC. Protein product: CASSLGGTGGETQYF.

The genes are TRBV19 and TRBJ2-7; TRBD1 matches 8 bases. Germline CDR1 LNHDA, CDR2 SQIVND (reference sequence). This CDR3 is 14 amino acids long. J gave up 4 bases and V 7 bases, and 9 bases lay outside the gene matches. The DNA of the CDR3 is TGTGCCAGTAACCCCTCAGGACAGGGTTACGAGCAGTACTTC. Amino acids: CASNPSGQGYEQYF.

The sample holds a few counts of this clone. V is TRBV12-5 and J is TRBJ2-7; tentatively, D is TRBD2 (6 bases). V was pared by 1 base and J by 5 bases, with 18 bases between. The CDR3 covers 16 residues. The germline CDR1 and CDR2 sequences are LGHNT and FRNRAP. The CDR3 nucleotides read TGTGCTAGTGGTTTGGCCCTGGGGACGGGGGTCCACGAGCAGTACTTC. Translation: CASGLALGTGVHEQYF.

This chain uses TRBV28 with TRBJ2-2; TRBD2 is a possible D gene (6 bases). V gave up 6 bases and J gave up 5 bases, with 13 bases separating them. The length of the CDR3 is 14 residues. CDR1 is MDHEN and CDR2 is SYDVKM in the germline V gene. The CDR3 sequence: CASRSGERTGELFF. In DNA, the CDR3 is TGTGCCAGCAGGTCGGGGGAGAGGACCGGGGAGCTGTTTTTT.

The chain joins TRBV19 to TRBJ2-7, with a possible D match to TRBD1 (6 bases). The CDR3 has 13 amino acids. Per the germline V gene, CDR1 is LNHDA and CDR2 is SQIVND (reference sequence). Trimming stripped 6 bases from V and 6 bases from J, with 15 bases between. The CDR3: CASRHRAQVEQYF. The CDR3 DNA sequence: TGTGCCAGTAGGCACAGGGCCCAGGTCGAGCAGTACTTC. Variable domain in full (rest from reference TRBV19 and TRBJ2-7): DGGITQSPKYLFRKEGQNVTLSCEQNLNHDAMYWYRQDPGQGLRLIYYSQIVNDFQKGDIAEGYSVSREKKESFPLTVTSAQKNPTAFYLCASRHRAQVEQYFGPGTRLTVT.

This chain links TRBV6-1 with TRBJ2-7; 9 bases map to TRBD2. Germline values: CDR1 MNHNS, CDR2 SASEGT. J lost 6 bases, V lost 4 bases, and 13 bases had no gene match. This CDR3 has 16 residues. The CDR3 loop is CASSAAGAGGGSEQYF. The DNA of the CDR3 is TGTGCCAGCAGTGCTGCAGGAGCGGGGGGTGGCTCCGAGCAGTACTTC.

The V and J genes are TRBV7-3 and TRBJ1-2, with D tentatively TRBD1 (6 bases). V lost 0 bases, J lost 7 bases, and 15 bases lay in between. This CDR3 comprises 15 residues. Germline V lookup: CDR1 SGHTA, CDR2 FQGTGA. As DNA, the CDR3 is TGTGCCAGCAGCTTAACACCAGGCAGGGGAAGTGGCTACACCTTC. Translated, it gives CASSLTPGRGSGYTF.

The chain uses TRBV5-1 and TRBJ2-3; D is possibly TRBD1 (5 bases). Trimming pared 4 bases from V and 0 bases from J, leaving 9 bases between. Germline assignment: CDR1 SGHRS and CDR2 YFSETQ. This CDR3 contains 14 residues. CDR3 region: CASSQGVSTDTQYF. CDR3 in DNA: TGCGCCAGCAGCCAGGGCGTAAGCACAGATACGCAGTATTTT.

J is TRBJ2-5 and V is TRBV28; 8 bases map to TRBD1. J lost 5 bases, V lost 7 bases, and 9 bases had no gene match. The CDR3 covers 14 residues. The germline gives CDR1 MDHEN, CDR2 SYDVKM. CDR3 coding DNA: TGTGCCAGCACCGCTCCAGGGGGCGTGGAGACCCAGTACTTC. This sequence encodes CASTAPGGVETQYF.

For this clone: It is likely a read error, because the conserved phenylalanine at the end of the CDR3 is missing. The limits of the CDR3 on the DNA are not certain, so only TCRdb's listed CDR3 is given. This rearrangement joins TRBV19 to TRBJ2-3; TRBD2, the table's D call, was not compared with the DNA. Germline V gene lookup returns CDR1 LNHDA and CDR2 SQIVND (reference sequence). The CDR3 is 13 amino acids long, termini counted. Here the CDR3 reads CASSTGLAGGQLV.

The chain couples TRBV15 to TRBJ1-5; D is perhaps TRBD1 (5 bases). The CDR3 spans 19 residues. V was pared by 1 base and J by 2 bases, with 21 bases between. Germline loops: CDR1 LNHNV, CDR2 YYDKDF (reference sequence). The CDR3 DNA follows: TGTGCCACCAGCAGAGGGGGGGTCCAGGGTTTCCGAGGCAATCAGCCCCAGCATTTT. Protein sequence: CATSRGGVQGFRGNQPQHF.

This chain connects TRBV5-1 to TRBJ2-3, with TRBD2 matching over 7 bases. There are 15 residues in the CDR3. CDR1 and CDR2 from the germline V gene are SGHRS and YFSETQ. V was clipped by 4 bases and J by 4 bases; unmatched bases: 9. CDR3 protein: CASSRDYSGPDTQYF. CDR3 sequence (DNA): TGCGCCAGCAGCCGTGACTATAGCGGGCCAGATACGCAGTATTTT.

The rearrangement uses TRBV12-3 or TRBV12-4 and TRBJ2-7, with 7 positions matching TRBD1. The CDR3 has 13 amino acids. V dropped 6 bases and J dropped 7; count of bases not matched to a gene: 9. The CDR3, as DNA: TGTGCCAGCAGCCGACAGGGAGATGGGGAGCAGTACTTC. Translation: CASSRQGDGEQYF.

This chain links TRBV11-2 with TRBJ2-3, with a possible D match to TRBD1 (5 bases). The CDR3 loop spans 18 amino acids. CDR1 is SGHAT and CDR2 is FQNNGV in the germline V gene. The V end lost 0 bases, the J end lost 1 base, and 17 bases lay between the germline ends. CDR3 nucleotide sequence: TGTGCCAGCAGCTTAGATCGCTTGGGCAGGGTTGGCACAGATACGCAGTATTTT. Its protein product is CASSLDRLGRVGTDTQYF. The full variable domain, in which reference TRBV11-2 and TRBJ2-3 provide the parts outside the CDR3, is EAGVAQSPRYKIIEKRQSVAFWCNPISGHATLYWYQQILGQGPKLLIQFQNNGVVDDSQLPKDRFSAERLKGVDSTLKIQPAKLEDSAVYLCASSLDRLGRVGTDTQYFGPGTRLTVL.

The CDR3 is CASSLTPTGLTTEAFF. The CDR3, as DNA: TGTGCCAGCAGCTTAACCCCCACAGGCTTAACCACTGAAGCTTTCTTT. This chain uses TRBV7-8 with TRBJ1-1; D possibly corresponds to TRBD1 (5 bases). This CDR3 contains 16 residues. From germline, CDR1 is SGHVS and CDR2 FQNEAQ. Trimming stripped 2 bases from V and 4 bases from J, with 17 bases between.

This chain connects TRBV2 to TRBJ2-1; the D gene is possibly TRBD2 (5 bases). The CDR3 runs 14 residues. Trimming took 5 bases from V and 4 from J, leaving 12 bases between them. Germline V CDR1 and CDR2: SNHLY, FYNNEI. The CDR3 sequence: CASSSQRGYNEQFF. The DNA of the CDR3 is TGTGCCAGCAGTAGCCAGCGAGGGTACAATGAGCAGTTCTTC.

In its sample, this clone was seen once. The CDR3: CASSLEGRVREQFF. Here the CDR3 DNA reads TGCGCCAGCAGCTTGGAAGGCAGGGTGCGTGAGCAGTTCTTC. The chain carries TRBV5-1 and TRBJ2-1, with D tentatively TRBD1 (5 bases). In germline, CDR1 is SGHRS, CDR2 YFSETQ. The CDR3 extends over 14 amino acids. The V end lost 0 bases, the J end lost 9 bases, and 13 bases lay between the germline ends. The complete variable domain, with remaining parts taken from reference TRBV5-1 and TRBJ2-1, reads KAGVTQTPRYLIKTRGQQVTLSCSPISGHRSVSWYQQTPGQGLQFLFEYFSETQRNKGNFPGRFSGRQFSNSRSEMNVSTLELGDSALYLCASSLEGRVREQFFGPGTRLTVL.

This chain connects TRBV19 to TRBJ1-1; 8 nucleotides line up with TRBD1. V lost 10 bases and J lost 2; bases outside the gene matches: 12. Germline V gene data show CDR1 as LNHDA and CDR2 as SQIVND (reference sequence). This CDR3 is built from 15 residues. The CDR3 DNA is TGTGCCACGAGTAGTCAGGGGGCAGGAAACACTGAAGCTTTCTTT. Protein: CATSSQGAGNTEAFF.

V usage is TRBV15 and J usage is TRBJ1-4; D is possibly TRBD1 (6 bases). The V gene's germline CDR1 is LNHNV and CDR2 YYDKDF (reference sequence). This CDR3 region has 16 residues. Trimming stripped 2 bases from V and 4 bases from J, with 14 bases between. The CDR3 DNA reads as TGTGCCACCAGCAGACCGAACAGGGAGATTAATGAAAAACTGTTTTTT. Residues: CATSRPNREINEKLFF.

This clone has ten or more counts. V gene TRBV19 combines with J gene TRBJ1-2; TRBD1 is a possible D gene (5 bases). CDR1 is LNHDA, CDR2 SQIVND, per germline (reference sequence). V shed 10 bases and J shed 3 bases, with 15 bases lying between them. The CDR3 is made up of 13 amino acids. The CDR3 here is CATRQGIDYGYTF. As DNA, the CDR3 is TGTGCCACCAGGCAGGGAATAGACTATGGCTACACCTTC.

CDR3: CASSLLADFGPQHF. CDR3 DNA sequence: TGTGCCAGCAGTTTATTGGCGGATTTCGGGCCCCAGCATTTT. The chain uses TRBV28 and TRBJ1-5; D gene uncertain. The CDR3 runs 14 residues. Between the trimmed V and J ends, which lost 1 base and 9 bases, there was a span of 13 bases. Per germline, CDR1 MDHEN and CDR2 SYDVKM.

The rearrangement links TRBV6-6 to TRBJ1-6; the match to TRBD1 covers 8 bases. The germline CDR1 and CDR2 sequences are MNHNY and SVGAGI (reference sequence). The CDR3 loop spans 15 amino acids. V trimming: 0 bases; J trimming: 10 bases; junction bases outside the gene matches: 5. Here the CDR3 reads CASSYSPGGESPLHF. The CDR3 DNA follows: TGTGCCAGCAGTTACTCCCCAGGGGGCGAGTCACCCCTCCACTTT.

The genes are TRBV7-9 and TRBJ1-6, with D uncertain. Germline assignment: CDR1 SEHNR and CDR2 FQNEAQ (reference sequence). The length of the CDR3 is 14 residues. The germline V and J ends were trimmed by 6 bases and 10 bases, with 16 bases remaining between them. Written as DNA, the CDR3 is TGTGCCAGCAGTCCCTTGGGCAGAACATCACCCCTCCACTTT. Protein sequence: CASSPLGRTSPLHF.

The rearrangement joins TRBV7-9 to TRBJ2-7, with a weak D call TRBD2 (6 bases). V was shortened by 1 base and J by 1 base, with 11 bases between the two germline ends. Germline V CDR1 and CDR2: SEHNR, FQNEAQ (reference sequence). CDR3 length: 15 residues. CDR3 loop: CASSLGGLNSYEQYF. CDR3 nucleotide sequence: TGTGCCAGCAGCTTAGGGGGACTGAATTCCTACGAGCAGTACTTC.

V gene TRBV18 combines with J gene TRBJ1-1, with 8 bases aligning to TRBD1. Losses at the gene ends were 8 bases for V and 0 bases for J; bases not matched to a gene: 11. CDR1 is KGHSH and CDR2 is LQKENI in the germline V gene. This CDR3 is built from 16 residues. In nucleotides, the CDR3 is TGTGCCAGCACAATCAGGGGGCAAGACATGAACACTGAAGCTTTCTTT. Encoded protein: CASTIRGQDMNTEAFF.

The chain joins TRBV5-8 to TRBJ1-5, with unresolved D. CDR1 and CDR2 from the germline V gene are SGHTS and YDEGEE. CDR3 size: 16 residues. The V and J ends lost 0 bases and 3 bases respectively, with 13 bases between them. The CDR3 loop is CASSLGSGIVNQPQHF. CDR3 sequence (DNA): TGTGCCAGCAGCTTGGGGTCGGGGATAGTCAATCAGCCCCAGCATTTT.

This clone was counted a single time. V is TRBV6-5 and J is TRBJ2-3; 9 bases line up with TRBD1. The CDR3 has 15 amino acids. The V gene's germline CDR1 is MNHEY and CDR2 SVGAGI. The V and J ends lost 8 bases and 3 bases, in that order; junction bases with no gene match: 9. DNA for the CDR3: TGTGCCAGCGAGTTCCGGGACAGGGTAACAGATACGCAGTATTTT. It codes for CASEFRDRVTDTQYF.

The rearrangement uses TRBV5-1 and TRBJ2-7; 12 nucleotides align to TRBD2. The CDR3 runs to 16 residues. Germline V gene sequence: CDR1 SGHRS, CDR2 YFSETQ. V lost 4 bases, J lost 2 bases, and 7 bases stayed unmatched. In nucleotides, the CDR3 is TGCGCCAGCAGCCGGAGGACTAGCGGGGAGACCTACGAGCAGTACTTC. This gives the protein CASSRRTSGETYEQYF.